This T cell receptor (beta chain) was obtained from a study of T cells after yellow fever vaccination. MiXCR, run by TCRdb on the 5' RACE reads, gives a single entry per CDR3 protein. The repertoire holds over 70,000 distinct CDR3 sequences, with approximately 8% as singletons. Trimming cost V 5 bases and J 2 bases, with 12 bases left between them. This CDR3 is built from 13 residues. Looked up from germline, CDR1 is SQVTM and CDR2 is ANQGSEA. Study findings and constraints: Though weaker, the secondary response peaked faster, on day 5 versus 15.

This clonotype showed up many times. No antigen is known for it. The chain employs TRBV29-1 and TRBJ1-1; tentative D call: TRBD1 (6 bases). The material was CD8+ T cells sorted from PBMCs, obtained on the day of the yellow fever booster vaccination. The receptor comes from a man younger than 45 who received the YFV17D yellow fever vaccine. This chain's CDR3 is CSVHRVGNTEAFF. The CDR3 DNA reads TGCAGCGTTCACAGGGTGGGAAACACTGAAGCTTTCTTT.